These 27 T cell receptor beta chains were sequenced from one sample in a study of early T cells in non-severe SARS-CoV-2 infection. TCRdb reprocessed the 5' RACE reads via MiXCR and lists one record per CDR3 protein. The sample lists tens of thousands of distinct CDR3 sequences, roughly 10% occurring once. Sequencing was done on a sample of whole blood. The receptors originated from an adult who was a healthcare worker with PCR-confirmed SARS-CoV-2 infection or an uninfected control (not recorded which).

Details on this clonotype: A much larger clone differs by one base, so this may be a read error. This chain connects TRBV7-3 to TRBJ2-1; no clear D gene. Germline loops: CDR1 SGHTA, CDR2 FQGTGA. This CDR3 spans 13 amino acids. V lost 8 bases and J 4 bases, leaving 12 bases between the germline ends. Written as DNA, the CDR3 is TGTGCCAGCGGGAAAGACGCTTACAATGAGCAGTTCTTC. Encoded protein: CASGKDAYNEQFF.

In this sample, this clonotype turned up a few times. The rearrangement links TRBV29-1 to TRBJ2-1; 7 bases align to TRBD1. In germline, CDR1 is SQVTM, CDR2 ANQGSEA. With 0 bases clipped from V and 7 bases from J, the junction kept 9 bases outside the gene matches. The CDR3 totals 15 residues. The CDR3 sequence: CSVEDMRQGENEQFF. CDR3 DNA: TGCAGCGTTGAAGATATGAGGCAGGGGGAGAATGAGCAGTTCTTC.

This clonotype was counted many times. The chain links TRBV7-2 to TRBJ2-1, with 7 bases identical to TRBD2. Per the germline V gene, CDR1 is SGHTA and CDR2 is FQGNSA. The CDR3 consists of 15 residues. With 4 bases clipped from V and 1 base from J, the junction kept 4 bases outside the gene matches. The CDR3 spells CASSSGLPSYNEQFF. CDR3 sequence (DNA): TGTGCCAGCAGCTCGGGACTACCTTCCTACAATGAGCAGTTCTTC. Filled out from reference TRBV7-2 and TRBJ2-1, the complete variable domain reads GAGVSQSPSNKVTEKGKDVELRCDPISGHTALYWYRQSLGQGLEFLIYFQGNSAPDKSGLPSDRFSAERTGGSVSTLTIQRTQQEDSAVYLCASSSGLPSYNEQFFGPGTRLTVL.

The chain couples TRBV12-3 or TRBV12-4 to TRBJ1-1, with D hard to call. This CDR3 comprises 13 residues. The V end lost 3 bases, the J end lost 4 bases, and 9 bases lay between the germline ends. The CDR3 sequence is CASSFIGFTEAFF. As DNA, the CDR3 is TGTGCCAGCAGTTTTATAGGGTTCACTGAAGCTTTCTTT.

V and J are TRBV20-1 and TRBJ2-5; no definite D call. The CDR3 has 14 amino acids. V gave up 8 bases and J gave up 4 bases, with 20 bases separating them. Per the germline V gene, CDR1 is DFQATT and CDR2 is SNEGSKA (reference sequence). The CDR3 sequence: CSTQTRARSETQYF. In nucleotides, the CDR3 is TGCAGTACACAAACACGGGCGCGATCAGAGACCCAGTACTTC.

The V call is TRBV3-1, the J call TRBJ2-7, with 10 bases identical to TRBD2. Unmatched junction bases numbered 8, after V lost 3 bases and J lost 3 bases. The germline V gene encodes CDR1 LGHDT and CDR2 YNNKEL (reference sequence). The CDR3 is 16 amino acids. Here the CDR3 reads CASSQGPSGSVYEQYF. The DNA for the CDR3 is TGTGCCAGCAGCCAGGGACCTAGCGGGAGTGTCTACGAGCAGTACTTC.

This clonotype was found many times. The V gene is TRBV6-1, the J gene TRBJ1-6, with 8 nucleotides matching TRBD1. Per the germline V gene, CDR1 is MNHNS and CDR2 is SASEGT. This CDR3 comprises 16 residues. V shed 6 bases, J shed 9 bases, and the junction held 13 bases outside the gene matches. CDR3: CASSPGGGTGLSPLHF. The CDR3 DNA reads TGTGCCAGCAGCCCAGGGGGGGGGACAGGTCTTTCACCCCTCCACTTT.

This clonotype was found once. V is TRBV3-1 and J is TRBJ2-7, with D hard to call. Germline-derived CDR1 and CDR2 are LGHDT and YNNKEL (reference sequence). Trimming took 2 bases from V and 3 from J, leaving 8 bases between them. This CDR3 has 13 amino acids. The CDR3 DNA sequence: TGTGCCAGCAGCCAAAGGGCAGGCTACGAGCAGTACTTC. Translation gives CASSQRAGYEQYF.

In this sample, this clonotype turned up many times. The chain couples TRBV20-1 to TRBJ2-1; D possibly corresponds to TRBD1 (5 bases). Trimming left V 5 bases short and J 2 bases short, with 13 bases between. Germline CDR1 and CDR2: DFQATT and SNEGSKA (reference sequence). The CDR3 extends over 14 amino acids. CDR3 nucleotides: TGCAGTGCTGGGGCCCTATTGACCTACAATGAGCAGTTCTTC. As protein: CSAGALLTYNEQFF.

There are many counts of this clonotype. The genes are TRBV6-6 and TRBJ1-4; D not resolved. Per germline, CDR1 MNHNY and CDR2 SVGAGI (reference sequence). The V and J ends lost 2 bases and 14 bases respectively, with 15 bases between them. The CDR3 has 13 amino acids. Here the CDR3 reads CASSYESYNSLFF. CDR3 in DNA: TGTGCCAGCAGTTACGAATCGTACAATTCGCTGTTTTTT.

This clonotype has a count of ten or more. This chain uses TRBV4-3 with TRBJ2-6; no definite D call. Germline V gene data show CDR1 as LGHNA and CDR2 as YSLEER. Trimming shortened V by 0 bases and J by 4 bases, and 13 bases separated the two germline ends. The CDR3 length is 17 residues. The CDR3 is CASSQDMGIRGANVLTF. The CDR3 DNA reads as TGCGCCAGCAGCCAAGATATGGGGATCAGGGGGGCCAACGTCCTGACTTTC.

This clonotype showed up just a few times. The chain combines TRBV20-1 with TRBJ2-1, with 9 bases fitting TRBD2. This CDR3 comprises 15 residues. The germline V gene has CDR1 DFQATT and CDR2 SNEGSKA (reference sequence). V lost 3 bases to trimming and J lost 3 bases; unmatched junction nucleotides: 6. In DNA form, the CDR3 reads TGCAGTGCTAGCGGTGGACTAGCGCTCTACAATGAGCAGTTCTTC. This codes for CSASGGLALYNEQFF.

This sequence joins TRBV29-1 and TRBJ2-7, with D possibly being TRBD2 (7 bases). There are 14 residues in the CDR3. V lost 6 bases to trimming and J lost 6 bases, with 21 bases between them. CDR1 SQVTM and CDR2 ANQGSEA come from the germline V gene. CDR3 protein: CSVRGGQSPAEQYF. DNA of the CDR3: TGCAGCGTGAGGGGGGGGCAGTCCCCCGCCGAGCAGTACTTC.

This clonotype was counted between two and nine times. The J gene is TRBJ2-1, the V gene TRBV7-3; D unclear. Germline V gene sequence: CDR1 SGHTA, CDR2 FQGTGA. Between the trimmed V and J ends, which lost 4 bases and 11 bases, there was a span of 12 bases. The CDR3 is made up of 12 amino acids. CDR3 nucleotide sequence: TGTGCCAGCAGCTCCCAAGGCGGAAAGCAGTTCTTC. This encodes CASSSQGGKQFF.

This clonotype appeared many times. V gene TRBV15 combines with J gene TRBJ2-1, with TRBD2 matching over 8 bases. Looked up from germline, CDR1 is LNHNV and CDR2 is YYDKDF (reference sequence). V dropped 5 bases and J dropped 7; count of bases not matched to a gene: 10. This CDR3 region has 15 residues. The CDR3 coding sequence is TGTGCCACCAGCCGAAGCGGGAGAACAGGGAATGAGCAGTTCTTC. Translation: CATSRSGRTGNEQFF.

The chain employs TRBV7-9 and TRBJ2-1; 11 bases line up with TRBD2. Germline CDR1 is SEHNR and CDR2 is FQNEAQ (reference sequence). The CDR3 runs 14 residues. J lost 7 bases, V lost 9 bases, and 8 bases had no gene match. The chain's CDR3 is CARGIAGGPNEQFF. CDR3 sequence (DNA): TGTGCCAGAGGGATAGCGGGAGGGCCGAATGAGCAGTTCTTC.

This clonotype showed up many times. The chain links TRBV20-1 to TRBJ2-5, with TRBD1 matching over 7 bases. Trimming at V came to 5 bases and at J to 0 bases, leaving 3 bases not matched to a gene. The CDR3 consists of 13 residues. Looked up from germline, CDR1 is DFQATT and CDR2 is SNEGSKA (reference sequence). The CDR3: CSAYTGDQETQYF. CDR3 DNA: TGCAGTGCTTACACAGGGGACCAAGAGACCCAGTACTTC.

This clonotype was seen many times. The chain joins TRBV7-2 to TRBJ2-7; the D is unclear. The V gene lost 4 bases and the J gene lost 2 bases, with 12 bases spanning the gap. Germline V gene lookup returns CDR1 SGHTA and CDR2 FQGNSA. This CDR3 comprises 14 residues. This CDR3 reads CASSSGPPPYEQYF. The CDR3 region has the DNA TGTGCCAGCAGCTCCGGGCCCCCCCCCTACGAGCAGTACTTC.

The rearrangement joins TRBV27 to TRBJ1-5; D is possibly TRBD1 (6 bases). The CDR3 loop spans 15 amino acids. Germline V gene sequence: CDR1 MNHEY, CDR2 SMNVEV (reference sequence). The germline V and J ends were trimmed by 5 bases and 5 bases, with 16 bases remaining between them. CDR3 coding DNA: TGTGCCAGCAGTGAATTCCGGGACATCCATCAGCCCCAGCATTTT. It specifies CASSEFRDIHQPQHF.

This rearrangement joins TRBV6-4 to TRBJ2-4; 7 nucleotides match TRBD1. Germline values: CDR1 MRHNA, CDR2 SNTAGT. CDR3 length equals 15 residues. Germline trimming cut 2 bases from V and 4 bases from J; bases unmatched to any gene: 5. CDR3 nucleotides: TGTGCCAGCAGTGACGTGGGACAGACGAAAAACATTCAGTACTTC. It encodes CASSDVGQTKNIQYF.

This clonotype showed up just a few times. The chain links TRBV30 to TRBJ2-4, with 13 bases aligning to TRBD2. V lost 4 bases, J lost 5 bases, and 5 bases stayed unmatched. This CDR3 has 15 residues. Germline V lookup: CDR1 GTSNPN, CDR2 SVGIG (reference sequence). For the CDR3, the DNA is TGTGCCTGGACACTAGCGGGAGGGAGCCAAAACATTCAGTACTTC. Amino acids: CAWTLAGGSQNIQYF. Together with reference TRBV30 and TRBJ2-4, the CDR3 gives the full variable domain: SQTIHQWPATLVQPVGSPLSLECTVEGTSNPNLYWYRQAAGRGLQLLFYSVGIGQISSEVPQNLSASRPQDRQFILSSKKLLLSDSGFYLCAWTLAGGSQNIQYFGAGTRLSVL.

The V gene is TRBV18, the J gene TRBJ2-5; the match to TRBD2 covers 7 bases. J was trimmed by 1 base and V by 2 bases; bases with no gene match: 4. This CDR3 is 15 amino acids long. In germline, CDR1 is KGHSH, CDR2 LQKENI. CDR3 region: CASSPMASGQETQYF. CDR3 coding DNA: TGTGCCAGCTCACCAATGGCTAGCGGCCAAGAGACCCAGTACTTC.

At least ten counts were recorded for this clonotype. V usage is TRBV30 and J usage is TRBJ1-2; 9 bases align to TRBD1. Germline trimming cut 3 bases from V and 0 bases from J; bases unmatched to any gene: 5. Per germline, CDR1 GTSNPN and CDR2 SVGIG (reference sequence). The CDR3 is made up of 15 amino acids. The CDR3 nucleotides are TGTGCCTGGAGGGAAGACAGGGGGGCTAACTATGGCTACACCTTC. Its translation: CAWREDRGANYGYTF.

This clonotype has a count of ten or more. This chain links TRBV7-2 with TRBJ1-6; 10 nucleotides agree with TRBD1. The germline CDR1 and CDR2 sequences are SGHTA and FQGNSA. The CDR3 covers 15 residues. The junction had 5 bases not matched to a gene; V was cut back by 0 bases and J by 12 bases. Written as DNA, the CDR3 is TGTGCCAGCAGCTTAGCTGGGACAGGGGAAGTACCCCTCCACTTT. It yields the protein CASSLAGTGEVPLHF.

This clonotype occurred a few times. The rearrangement uses TRBV29-1 and TRBJ1-5; no clear D. V was pared by 1 base and J by 6 bases, with 10 bases between. The germline CDR1 and CDR2 sequences are SQVTM and ANQGSEA. The CDR3 loop spans 13 amino acids. This CDR3 reads CSVEGSFGQPQHF. CDR3 nucleotide sequence: TGCAGCGTTGAAGGTTCTTTTGGTCAGCCCCAGCATTTT. Full variable domain (rest looked up from reference TRBV29-1 and TRBJ1-5): SAVISQKPSRDICQRGTSLTIQCQVDSQVTMMFWYRQQPGQSLTLIATANQGSEATYESGFVIDKFPISRPNLTFSTLTVSNMSPEDSSIYLCSVEGSFGQPQHFGDGTRLSIL.

The rearrangement links TRBV12-3 or TRBV12-4 to TRBJ1-2; 7 bases map to TRBD1. V was pared by 3 bases and J by 7 bases, with 14 bases of the junction left unmatched. The CDR3 has 16 amino acids. CDR3 in DNA: TGTGCCAGCAGTTTTGGTCAGGGGGGCTTAAACCGTGGCTACACCTTC. Amino acid sequence: CASSFGQGGLNRGYTF.

This clonotype was seen at least ten times. The rearrangement links TRBV5-1 to TRBJ2-7; 11 nucleotides align to TRBD1. The CDR3 runs to 15 residues. V dropped 0 bases and J dropped 5; count of bases not matched to a gene: 4. From germline, CDR1 is SGHRS and CDR2 YFSETQ. In DNA form, the CDR3 reads TGCGCCAGCAGCTTGGAGGGGACAGGGGGTGACGAGCAGTACTTC. This codes for CASSLEGTGGDEQYF.